This entry describes one TCR beta chain. The antigen is unknown. Healthy Caucasian individuals from Russia aged about 6 to 90 were enrolled as donors. A second PCR, run for roughly 7 to 12 cycles, used a sample-barcoded 5' primer plus a J-beta primer mix. TCRdb re-called the 5' RACE reads through MiXCR, storing one row per CDR3 protein. This sample has 800,000 or so distinct CDR3 sequences, with approximately 25% found just once. The data belong to a study of blood T cells in healthy people across ages. Turning to the study itself: T cells yielded about one barcoded beta molecule per two cells through template switching. Whole-study results and caveats: PBMCs went unsorted, and a conclusive naive versus antigen-experienced comparison was therefore prevented.

Trimming shortened V by 4 bases and J by 7 bases, and 8 bases separated the two germline ends. Germline V gene data show CDR1 as MNHEY and CDR2 as SMNVEV (reference sequence). The CDR3 loop spans 12 amino acids. This sample also belongs to another study, concerning T cells of mothers and their children. That source notes: RNA extracted was entirely used for cDNA synthesis, approximately 1.4 ug per 15 ul.

The sample was blood. The rearrangement joins TRBV27 to TRBJ1-5; D remains ambiguous. This clonotype was obtained from a boy aged 5 to 17 in good health. In nucleotides, the CDR3 is TGTGCCAGCAGTTACCACGGGCAGCCCCAGCATTTT. Encoded protein: CASSYHGQPQHF.